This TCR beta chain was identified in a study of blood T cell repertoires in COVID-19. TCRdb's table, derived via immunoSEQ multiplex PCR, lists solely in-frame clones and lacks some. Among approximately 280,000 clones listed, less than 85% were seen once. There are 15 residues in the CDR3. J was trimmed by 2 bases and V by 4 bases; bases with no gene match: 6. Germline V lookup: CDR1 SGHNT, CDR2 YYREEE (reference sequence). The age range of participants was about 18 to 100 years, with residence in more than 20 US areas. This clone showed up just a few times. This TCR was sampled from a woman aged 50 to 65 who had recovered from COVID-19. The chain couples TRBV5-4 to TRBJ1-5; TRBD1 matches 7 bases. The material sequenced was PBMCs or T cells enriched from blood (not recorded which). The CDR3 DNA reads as TGTGCCAGCAGCCCAGGACAGGTCCGCAATCAGCCCCAGCATTTT. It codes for CASSPGQVRNQPQHF.